What follows is one T cell receptor (beta chain) and its context. Germline V lookup: CDR1 PRHDT, CDR2 FYEKMQ (reference sequence). The J segment lost 10 bases and the V segment lost 7 bases, leaving 6 bases of the junction unmatched. The CDR3 sequence is 13 residues long. Only in-frame clones appear in the TCRdb table, and some are missing; sequencing was by immunoSEQ multiplex PCR. The sample carries a few hundred thousand clones, 75% to 90% recorded once. The source of the sample is a study of blood T cell repertoires in COVID-19. On the study more broadly: Samples representing acute and convalescent COVID-19 were sourced from the United States, Italy and Spain. T cells, B-cell-depleted T cells, or PBMCs provided the cDNA or gDNA that served as material.

Participant ages covered roughly 18 to 89 years across about two dozen US areas. The sequenced sample was PBMCs or T cells enriched from blood (not recorded which). This TCR was recovered from a man younger than 40 who had recovered from COVID-19. The chain is built from TRBV13 and TRBJ1-6; TRBD1 aligns across 8 bases. DNA for the CDR3: TGTGCCAGCAACTCCAGGGGGCAATCACCCCTCCACTTT. The encoded protein is CASNSRGQSPLHF.